The 2 T cell receptor beta chains in this list originate from one sample, sequenced in a study of blood T cell repertoires in COVID-19. Profiled with immunoSEQ multiplex PCR; TCRdb holds only in-frame clones, not every one. Of about 150,000 clones listed, around 87% are singletons. Sequenced material: peripheral blood. The receptors stem from a woman older than 75 with COVID-19, enrolled during active disease.

The V gene is TRBV27, the J gene TRBJ1-6, with 7 bases matching TRBD1. The germline V gene has CDR1 MNHEY and CDR2 SMNVEV (reference sequence). CDR3 length equals 15 residues. V lost 4 bases to trimming and J lost 9 bases; unmatched junction nucleotides: 9. This chain's CDR3 is CASSYSQGVRSPLHF. The CDR3 bases are TGTGCCAGCAGTTACTCTCAGGGGGTACGTTCACCCCTCCACTTT.

V is TRBV29-1 and J is TRBJ1-5; D remains unclear. Germline lookup yields CDR1 SQVTM and CDR2 ANQGSEA. With 4 bases removed from V and 0 bases from J, the gap between germline ends came to 10 bases. The CDR3 contains 14 residues. The DNA for the CDR3 is TGCAGCGTTGTATCGGGGAGTAGCAATCAGCCCCAGCATTTT. Protein sequence: CSVVSGSSNQPQHF.